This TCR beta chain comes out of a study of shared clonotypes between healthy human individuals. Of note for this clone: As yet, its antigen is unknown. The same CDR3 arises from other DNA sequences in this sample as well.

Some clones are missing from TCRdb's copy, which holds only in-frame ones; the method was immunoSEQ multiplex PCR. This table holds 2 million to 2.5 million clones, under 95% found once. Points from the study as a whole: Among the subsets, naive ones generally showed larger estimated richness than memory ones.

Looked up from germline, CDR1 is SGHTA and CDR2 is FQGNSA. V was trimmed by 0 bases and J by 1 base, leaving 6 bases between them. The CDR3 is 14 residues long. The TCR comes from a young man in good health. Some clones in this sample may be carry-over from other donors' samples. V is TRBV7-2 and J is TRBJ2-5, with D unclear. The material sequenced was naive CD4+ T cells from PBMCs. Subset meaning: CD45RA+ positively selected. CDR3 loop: CASSLAGRQETQYF. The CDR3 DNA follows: TGTGCCAGCAGCTTAGCGGGTCGCCAAGAGACCCAGTACTTC.